One sample yielded the 10 T cell receptor beta chains listed below, sequenced in a study of beta chain features in type 1 diabetes. Reverse transcription of all isolated RNA meant that expressed TCRB transcripts were sequenced. Measured with immunoSEQ multiplex PCR; TCRdb has only the in-frame clones, and not every one. This sample has hundreds of thousands of clones, with about 70% found just once. Input material: naive CD4+ T cells from blood. The origin of the receptors is a man aged 25 to 40 in good health.

CDR3 sequence reads: CASSLEGAQYF. CDR3 in DNA: TGTGCCAGCAGCTTAGAGGGGGCCCAGTACTTC. The chain couples TRBV11-2 to TRBJ2-5; D tentatively reads TRBD1 or TRBD2 (5 bases each). The CDR3 is 11 amino acids. Germline loops: CDR1 SGHAT, CDR2 FQNNGV. V lost 0 bases to trimming and J lost 9 bases, with 5 bases between them.

This clone was observed a few times. This chain connects TRBV7-9 to TRBJ1-4; tentatively, D is TRBD1 (5 bases). The CDR3 totals 15 residues. The V gene's germline CDR1 is SEHNR and CDR2 FQNEAQ (reference sequence). Trimming stripped 0 bases from V and 3 bases from J, with 8 bases between. The CDR3 protein is CASSLAETANEKLFF. In DNA, the CDR3 is TGTGCCAGCAGCTTAGCGGAGACAGCTAATGAAAAACTGTTTTTT.

The chain recombines TRBV5-1 with TRBJ2-5; possibly TRBD1 or TRBD2 for D (5 bases each). Per the germline V gene, CDR1 is SGHRS and CDR2 is YFSETQ. V was trimmed by 4 bases and J by 5 bases, leaving 15 bases between them. The length of the CDR3 is 14 residues. The CDR3 here is CASSPGRWGETQYF. In DNA, the CDR3 is TGCGCCAGCAGCCCGGGAAGGTGGGGCGAGACCCAGTACTTC.

The J gene is TRBJ2-6, the V gene TRBV30; 8 bases map to TRBD1. The CDR3 consists of 14 residues. In germline, CDR1 is GTSNPN, CDR2 SVGIG (reference sequence). The ends lost 8 bases at V and 4 bases at J; junction bases unmatched: 7. CDR3 coding DNA: TGTGCCAGATCGACAGGGGCCGGGGCCAACGTCCTGACTTTC. It translates to CARSTGAGANVLTF. The full variable domain, completed using reference TRBV30 and TRBJ2-6, is SQTIHQWPATLVQPVGSPLSLECTVEGTSNPNLYWYRQAAGRGLQLLFYSVGIGQISSEVPQNLSASRPQDRQFILSSKKLLLSDSGFYLCARSTGAGANVLTFGAGSRLTVL.

V usage is TRBV7-2 and J usage is TRBJ2-5; D is perhaps TRBD1 or TRBD2 (5 bases each). Trimming took 4 bases from V and 5 from J, leaving 14 bases between them. Germline CDR1 and CDR2: SGHTA and FQGNSA. The CDR3 sequence is 14 residues long. In DNA form, the CDR3 reads TGTGCCAGCAGCTCTCGGAGAGGGGTGGAGACCCAGTACTTC. Its protein product is CASSSRRGVETQYF.

A word on this clone: This sample also contains other DNA sequences that code for the same CDR3. This chain uses TRBV29-1 with TRBJ2-2; D gene uncertain. This CDR3 spans 11 amino acids. Germline V gene data show CDR1 as SQVTM and CDR2 as ANQGSEA. The V gene lost 7 bases and the J gene lost 0 bases, with 3 bases spanning the gap. CDR3 coding DNA: TGCAGCGCGTCGAACACCGGGGAGCTGTTTTTT. Translating it yields CSASNTGELFF.

The rearrangement links TRBV13 to TRBJ2-1; 7 bases fit TRBD2. With 5 bases clipped from V and 3 bases from J, the junction kept 10 bases outside the gene matches. The CDR3 extends over 16 amino acids. Germline V gives CDR1 PRHDT, CDR2 FYEKMQ (reference sequence). CDR3 residues: CASSLGGVVNYNEQFF. The DNA for the CDR3 is TGTGCCAGCAGCCTGGGAGGGGTTGTTAACTACAATGAGCAGTTCTTC.

This clone has only a few counts. The rearrangement joins TRBV2 to TRBJ2-4; the match to TRBD2 covers 7 bases. CDR3 size: 16 residues. Per the germline V gene, CDR1 is SNHLY and CDR2 is FYNNEI. Germline trimming cut 5 bases from V and 3 bases from J; bases unmatched to any gene: 10. The CDR3 is CASSRSGTAGKNIQYF. As DNA, the CDR3 is TGTGCCAGCAGTCGAAGCGGGACCGCCGGCAAAAACATTCAGTACTTC.

This chain joins TRBV15 and TRBJ2-2; D ambiguous. The CDR3 sequence is 11 residues long. CDR1 and CDR2 (germline): LNHNV, YYDKDF (reference sequence). Trimming left V 4 bases short and J 8 bases short, with 5 bases between. The CDR3 DNA follows: TGTGCCACCAGCAAAGTTGGGGAGCTGTTTTTT. This sequence encodes CATSKVGELFF.

This clone has more than one count but fewer than ten. The chain combines TRBV10-3 with TRBJ2-3; no clear D. This CDR3 has 13 residues. Germline CDR1 and CDR2: ENHRY and SYGVKD. Trimming removed 2 bases at V and 4 bases at J, with 7 bases between. DNA for the CDR3: TGTGCCATCAGTGAGCAGCAGTCAGATACGCAGTATTTT. This sequence encodes CAISEQQSDTQYF.